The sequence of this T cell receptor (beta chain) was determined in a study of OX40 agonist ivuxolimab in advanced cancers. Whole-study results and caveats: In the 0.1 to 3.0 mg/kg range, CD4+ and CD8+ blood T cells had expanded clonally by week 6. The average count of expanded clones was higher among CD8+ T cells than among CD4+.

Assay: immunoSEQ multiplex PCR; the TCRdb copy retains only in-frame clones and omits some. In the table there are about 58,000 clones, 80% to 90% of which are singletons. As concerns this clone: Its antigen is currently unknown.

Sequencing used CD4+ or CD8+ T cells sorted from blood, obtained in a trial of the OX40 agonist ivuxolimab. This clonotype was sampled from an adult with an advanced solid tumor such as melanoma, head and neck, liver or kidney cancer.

CDR3 region: CASKLSGPTDTQYF. As DNA, the CDR3 is TGTGCCAGCAAGTTAAGCGGGCCCACAGATACGCAGTATTTT. The chain couples TRBV27 to TRBJ2-3, with D possibly TRBD2 on 6 matching bases. The CDR3 has 14 amino acids. Germline-derived CDR1 and CDR2 are MNHEY and SMNVEV (reference sequence). V lost 7 bases to trimming and J lost 2 bases, with 13 bases between them.